The rows below give T cell receptor beta chains drawn from one sample of a study of metastatic and nonmetastatic thyroid tumors. With MiXCR, TCRdb called clones anew from the PCR reads. The repertoire holds about 14,000 clones, with roughly 29% as singletons. The sample consisted of tumor tissue. Every receptor here comes from a female donor with papillary thyroid cancer or a benign thyroid nodule (not recorded which). Some clones in this sample may be carry-over from other donors' samples. Both conserved end residues are part of each CDR3. Fields, in order: clone size, J gene, D gene, V gene, CDR3 DNA, CDR3 protein. A D gene is named only where the DNA matches it firmly. Only some rows state a clone size, as once, few, many or a class for expanded clones.

large TRBJ1-6 TRBD1 TRBV11-2 TGTGCCAGCAGCTTAAATCCAGGGGGTCCATCCCTCCACTTT CASSLNPGGPSLHF
. TRBJ2-2 . TRBV20-1 TGCAGTGCTAGTCGGGTGGACACCGGGGAGCTGTTTTTT CSASRVDTGELFF
. TRBJ2-5 . TRBV19 TGTGCCAGTAGTACAGACGGGCAAGAGACCCAGTACTTC CASSTDGQETQYF
few TRBJ2-7 . TRBV6-1 TGTGCCAGCAGTGAACGGGGCAGCACCTACGAGCAGTACTTC CASSERGSTYEQYF
medium-sized TRBJ1-1 TRBD1 TRBV9 TGTGCCAGCAGCGATCAGGGGGGCACTGAAGCTTTCTTT CASSDQGGTEAFF
. TRBJ2-1 . TRBV18 TGTGCCAGCTCACCGCCGCGCGTGGGGGATTACAATGAGCAGTTCTTC CASSPPRVGDYNEQFF
. TRBJ2-7 TRBD1 TRBV30 TGTGCCTGGAGCCCCGGGACAGGGGTGGACGAGCAGTACTTC CAWSPGTGVDEQYF
. TRBJ2-1 TRBD1 TRBV20-1 TGCAGTGCTAATCCACACCGCACAGGGGATGAGCAGTTCTTC CSANPHRTGDEQFF
. TRBJ1-2 . TRBV27 TGTGCCAGCAAGGGGATATCTAACTATGGCTACACCTTC CASKGISNYGYTF
many TRBJ2-5 . TRBV30 TGTGCCTGGCGGGGATTAGAGACCCAGTACTTC CAWRGLETQYF
many TRBJ2-7 . TRBV27 TGTGCCAGCAAGAGGAGTGGGACATCCCCCCTCGAGCAGTACTTC CASKRSGTSPLEQYF
. TRBJ2-1 TRBD1 TRBV5-1 TGCGCCAGCAGGACACAGGGGGCCGACAATGAGCAGTTCTTC CASRTQGADNEQFF
medium-sized TRBJ2-7 . TRBV20-1 TGCAGTGCTCCTCGGGACTCGTACTCTGGATCCTACGAGCAGTACTTC CSAPRDSYSGSYEQYF
. TRBJ1-1 . TRBV11-3 TGTGCCAGCAGCGATCAGGGTAATAGGCCTGAAGCTTTCTTT CASSDQGNRPEAFF
. TRBJ2-7 TRBD2 TRBV12-3/TRBV12-4 TGTGCCAGCAGACCTTCGGGACTAGCGGGAGGTGTGGCCTACGAGCAGTACTTC CASRPSGLAGGVAYEQYF
. TRBJ2-1 . TRBV20-1 TGCAGTGCTTACCCTTATGAGCAGTTCTTC CSAYPYEQFF
large TRBJ1-6 . TRBV19 TGTGCCAGTAGAGGGGAAGGTACACCCCTCCACTTT CASRGEGTPLHF
. TRBJ1-1 TRBD1 TRBV20-1 TGCAGTTTTCCAGGACAGGGAAACACTGAAGCTTTCTTT CSFPGQGNTEAFF
. TRBJ1-5 . TRBV20-1 TGCAGTGCTACCCCTTGGGGGGACAATCAGCCCCAGCATTTT CSATPWGDNQPQHF
few TRBJ2-7 . TRBV6-1 TGTGCCAGCAGTGGCCTAAACGAGCAGTACTTC CASSGLNEQYF
few TRBJ1-3 . TRBV10-3 TGTGCCTTTCGACCGAACTCTGGAAACACCATATATTTT CAFRPNSGNTIYF
few TRBJ1-6 TRBD1 TRBV6-1 TGTGCCAGCAGTGAAGCTGTGGGACAGGGCGATTCACCCCTCCACTTT CASSEAVGQGDSPLHF
many TRBJ2-3 TRBD2 TRBV6-4 TGTGCCAGCAGTGTCTCTAGCGGAAGCACAGATACGCAGTACTTT CASSVSSGSTDTQYF
few TRBJ2-1 . TRBV6-2/TRBV6-3 TGTGCCAGCAGTTACTCGAGCGGATACAATGAGCAGTTCTTC CASSYSSGYNEQFF
few TRBJ1-6 TRBD1 TRBV28 TGTGCCAGCGGCCGGGGACAGGGGTATTCACCCCTCCACTTT CASGRGQGYSPLHF
medium-sized TRBJ1-1 TRBD1 TRBV19 TGTGCCAGTAGTCCACAGGGGTTAGGGACGAGCGAAGCTTTCTTT CASSPQGLGTSEAFF
. TRBJ1-1 . TRBV30 TGTGCCTGGAGGTCGGGCTACACTGAAGCTTTCTTT CAWRSGYTEAFF
. TRBJ2-7 . TRBV2 TGTGCCAGCAGTGGGTACGAGCAGTACTTC CASSGYEQYF
. TRBJ2-7 . TRBV30 TGTGCCTGGAGTGTAAAGGCCTACGAGCAGTACTTC CAWSVKAYEQYF
few TRBJ1-6 TRBD1 TRBV19 TGTGCCAGTAGTATTGGCAGGGGGGTCAATTCACCCCTCCACTTT CASSIGRGVNSPLHF
few TRBJ1-1 . TRBV6-1 TGTGCCAGCGAGAGACACCAGCAGAACACTGAAGCTTTCTTT CASERHQQNTEAFF
many TRBJ1-5 . TRBV30 TGTGCCTGGAGTGACCGGCGGGGGTTTTGGAATCAGCCCCAGCATTTT CAWSDRRGFWNQPQHF
many TRBJ1-3 TRBD1 TRBV2 TGTGCCAGCAGTGGGACAGGGGGACCTGGAAACACCATATATTTT CASSGTGGPGNTIYF
. TRBJ2-6 . TRBV28 TGTGCCAGCAGCAGGACAGCCGCTCTTGCTGGGGCCAACGTCCTGACTTTC CASSRTAALAGANVLTF
. TRBJ1-2 TRBD1 TRBV5-1 TGCGCCAGCAGCTTGCCGAGGTGGGACAGGGAAAAATACCTGGGCTATGGCTACACCTTC CASSLPRWDREKYLGYGYTF
. TRBJ1-3 . TRBV28 TGTGCCAGCAGCTCCGCCGGGACTTCTGGAAACACCATATATTTT CASSSAGTSGNTIYF
. TRBJ2-2 . TRBV7-6 TGTGCCAGCAGCTTACGCGAGGGCGGGGAGCTGTTTTTT CASSLREGGELFF
few TRBJ1-1 . TRBV19 TGTGCCAGTAGCCGCGACAGAGGGACTGAAGCTTTCTTT CASSRDRGTEAFF
medium-sized TRBJ2-7 TRBD2 TRBV2 TGTGCCAGCAGTGCCTCGACTAGCGGGACCCTCGAGCAGTACTTC CASSASTSGTLEQYF
few TRBJ1-5 . TRBV6-2/TRBV6-3 TGTGCCAGCAGTTATTCTCACAGTTATAGCAATCAGCCCCAGCATTTT CASSYSHSYSNQPQHF
medium-sized TRBJ2-1 TRBD2 TRBV7-2 TGTGCCAGCAGCTTAGTTGCACGTCCCAGCGGGAAAAATGAGCAGTTCTTC CASSLVARPSGKNEQFF
once TRBJ2-7 . TRBV20-1 TGCAGTGCTAGAACCACCTACGAGCAGTACTTC CSARTTYEQYF
few TRBJ1-2 . TRBV6-1 TGTGCCCACTCGAGGGACCTTAACTATGGCTACACCTTC CAHSRDLNYGYTF
. TRBJ1-1 . TRBV20-1 TGCAGTGCTAGAGATGGGGGAGGGACTGAAGCTTTCTTT CSARDGGGTEAFF
. TRBJ2-1 . TRBV7-2 TGTGCCAGCAGCTTTGGCGTGGGTAACAATGAGCAGTTCTTC CASSFGVGNNEQFF
. TRBJ1-6 . TRBV18 TGTGCCAGTCCAGGCAGACGGCATTATAATTCACCCCTCCACTTT CASPGRRHYNSPLHF
. TRBJ2-2 . TRBV3-1 TGTGCCAGCAGCCAACAGGGGTCGGGTTTTACCGGGGAGCTGTTTTTT CASSQQGSGFTGELFF
many TRBJ2-6 . TRBV6-1 TGTGCCAGCAGTGAAAGAAACTCTGGGGCCAACGTCCTGACTTTC CASSERNSGANVLTF
. TRBJ1-3 TRBD1 TRBV19 TGTGCCAGTAGTAGGGGACAGGGAATCTCTGGAAACACCATATATTTT CASSRGQGISGNTIYF
. TRBJ2-1 TRBD2 TRBV20-1 TGCAGTGGGAGGGGAAGAGGACTAGCGTGGAATGAGCAGTTCTTC CSGRGRGLAWNEQFF
. TRBJ2-1 . TRBV7-8 TGTGCCAGCAGCCCCGGTGCTGCTTACAATGAGCAGTTCTTC CASSPGAAYNEQFF